These 16 T cell receptor beta chains share one sample of origin, sequenced in a study of T cell clones after liver transplantation. Only in-frame clones appear in the TCRdb table, and some are missing; sequencing was by immunoSEQ multiplex PCR. This sample carries roughly 19,000 clones, roughly 80% of them seen once, and the ten largest clones take around 35%. The source was CD8+ T cells from blood, collected approximately 54 months after liver transplant. These receptor sequences come from a human patient who received a liver transplant. A subset of T cells may come from the graft donor.

The chain employs TRBV7-9 and TRBJ2-3; unclear D gene. Trimming left V 6 bases short and J 6 bases short, with 16 bases between. Per the germline V gene, CDR1 is SEHNR and CDR2 is FQNEAQ (reference sequence). CDR3 length equals 14 residues. The CDR3 reads CASRGGGLWDTQYF. CDR3 coding DNA: TGTGCCAGCAGGGGTGGTGGGCTGTGGGATACGCAGTATTTT.

The rearrangement joins TRBV6-5 to TRBJ2-7; D unclear. Trimming stripped 3 bases from V and 2 bases from J, with 14 bases between. This CDR3 spans 15 amino acids. From germline, CDR1 is MNHEY and CDR2 SVGAGI. Here the CDR3 reads CASSYGDPSTYEQYF. As DNA, the CDR3 is TGTGCCAGCAGTTATGGGGATCCCTCCACCTACGAGCAGTACTTC.

The chain carries TRBV6-4 and TRBJ2-7, with 7 bases that match TRBD1. CDR3 length equals 16 residues. Germline loops: CDR1 MRHNA, CDR2 SNTAGT. V lost 5 bases and J lost 3; bases outside the gene matches: 13. Written as DNA, the CDR3 is TGTGCCAGCAGTCAAACCGAAGGGACAGAGAACTACGAGCAGTACTTC. Translating it yields CASSQTEGTENYEQYF.

This clone appeared a single time. The rearrangement links TRBV29-1 to TRBJ2-3; 12 bases are a match to TRBD2. Germline CDR1 and CDR2: SQVTM and ANQGSEA. Trimming removed 7 bases from V and 2 bases from J; junction bases left unmatched: 13. The CDR3 extends over 17 amino acids. CDR3 coding DNA: TGCAGCGCGATACTAGCGGGGGGATCCTCCGACACAGATACGCAGTATTTT. It codes for CSAILAGGSSDTDTQYF.

The gene calls are TRBV27 and TRBJ1-1; no reliable D call. V was cut by 2 bases and J by 4 bases, with 8 bases left in between. CDR3 length: 13 amino acids. The V gene's germline CDR1 is MNHEY and CDR2 SMNVEV (reference sequence). This CDR3 is CASSLHGGTEAFF. The DNA for the CDR3 is TGTGCCAGCAGTTTACATGGTGGCACTGAAGCTTTCTTT.

The chain links TRBV27 to TRBJ2-3; either TRBD1 or TRBD2 may supply D (6 bases each). Germline V gene sequence: CDR1 MNHEY, CDR2 SMNVEV (reference sequence). The CDR3 is 16 amino acids. V lost 5 bases to trimming and J lost 6 bases, with 21 bases between them. CDR3 nucleotide sequence: TGTGCCAGCAGTCCGTTCGAGGGGGGAGATGTGGATACGCAGTATTTT. It translates to CASSPFEGGDVDTQYF.

The chain couples TRBV2 to TRBJ2-7, with 8 nucleotides matching TRBD1. The CDR3 spans 13 residues. Germline V gene data show CDR1 as SNHLY and CDR2 as FYNNEI. V shed 6 bases and J 7 bases; nucleotides not matched to a gene: 8. The CDR3 nucleotides read TGTGCCAGCAGCGGCGGGACAGGCCGAGAGCAGTACTTC. This translates into CASSGGTGREQYF.

This chain joins TRBV5-5 and TRBJ1-1; D ambiguous. Trimming removed 0 bases at V and 5 bases at J, with 8 bases between. The length of the CDR3 is 13 residues. Germline CDR1 and CDR2: SGHKS and YYEKEE (reference sequence). The CDR3 region is CASSLGGGTEAFF. The CDR3 nucleotides are TGTGCCAGCAGCTTGGGGGGTGGTACTGAAGCTTTCTTT.

The chain employs TRBV28 and TRBJ2-7, with 7 bases aligning to TRBD1. The germline V gene encodes CDR1 MDHEN and CDR2 SYDVKM. The CDR3 totals 15 residues. V was clipped by 5 bases and J by 3 bases; unmatched bases: 10. Written as DNA, the CDR3 is TGTGCCAGCAGTCGAGCTCGGGACAGTTTCTACGAGCAGTACTTC. Translated: CASSRARDSFYEQYF. The variable domain in full, with the rest retrieved from reference TRBV28 and TRBJ2-7, is DVKVTQSSRYLVKRTGEKVFLECVQDMDHENMFWYRQDPGLGLRLIYFSYDVKMKEKGDIPEGYSVSREKKERFSLILESASTNQTSMYLCASSRARDSFYEQYFGPGTRLTVT.

This chain joins TRBV18 and TRBJ1-2; possible D gene TRBD1, 5 bases. This CDR3 contains 16 residues. Germline V CDR1 and CDR2: KGHSH, LQKENI. Between the trimmed V and J ends, which lost 0 bases and 4 bases, there was a span of 15 bases. The CDR3 protein is CASSPPGAGALYGYTF. Written as DNA, the CDR3 is TGTGCCAGCTCACCACCCGGGGCCGGGGCCCTCTATGGCTACACCTTC.

This clone was detected once. The rearrangement links TRBV27 to TRBJ2-1; 8 bases match TRBD1. CDR1 and CDR2 from the germline V gene are MNHEY and SMNVEV (reference sequence). This CDR3 spans 14 amino acids. V lost 9 bases to trimming and J lost 3 bases; unmatched junction nucleotides: 7. Here the CDR3 DNA reads TGTGCCAGTGCCGGGACAGGCCACTACAATGAGCAGTTCTTC. It codes for CASAGTGHYNEQFF.

The chain has TRBV7-9 and TRBJ1-6; D is perhaps TRBD1 (6 bases). V lost 6 bases to trimming and J lost 14 bases, with 29 bases between them. Germline V gene lookup returns CDR1 SEHNR and CDR2 FQNEAQ (reference sequence). The CDR3 contains 17 residues. In DNA, the CDR3 is TGTGCCAGCAGTCCGAAAGCCCCGGGGCCCGAGGGGGTCACCCTCCACTTT. Encoded protein: CASSPKAPGPEGVTLHF.

This chain connects TRBV5-5 to TRBJ2-7, with 8 nucleotides matching TRBD1. The CDR3 sequence is 15 residues long. Germline CDR1 is SGHKS and CDR2 is YYEKEE (reference sequence). Trimming removed 4 bases from V and 0 bases from J; junction bases left unmatched: 6. The CDR3, as DNA: TGTGCCAGCAGCCACGGACAGGGCGCCTCCTACGAGCAGTACTTC. Encoded protein: CASSHGQGASYEQYF.

The chain has TRBV29-1 and TRBJ2-1; a weak D match, TRBD1 (6 bases). The CDR3 runs 14 residues. Germline CDR1 SQVTM, CDR2 ANQGSEA. Trimming removed 3 bases from V and 3 bases from J, with 12 bases in between. The CDR3 DNA reads TGCAGCGTTGAGGGGACGGACAGCTACAATGAGCAGTTCTTC. Protein sequence: CSVEGTDSYNEQFF.

This sequence joins TRBV19 and TRBJ1-2, with 10 positions matching TRBD1. CDR1 and CDR2 (germline): LNHDA, SQIVND (reference sequence). V was pared by 5 bases and J by 4 bases, with 7 bases of the junction left unmatched. This CDR3 has 15 amino acids. The chain's CDR3 is CASSFGTGEAYGYTF. CDR3 DNA sequence: TGTGCCAGTAGTTTCGGGACAGGGGAGGCCTATGGCTACACCTTC.

This clone came up once. The rearrangement joins TRBV28 to TRBJ2-2, with D possibly TRBD2 on 6 matching bases. CDR1 is MDHEN, CDR2 SYDVKM, per germline. The CDR3 totals 13 residues. V was clipped by 8 bases and J by 6 bases, with 13 bases between them. The DNA for the CDR3 is TGTGCCAGCTGGGGGGTAGATCCCGGGGAGCTGTTTTTT. It encodes CASWGVDPGELFF.